This T cell receptor (beta chain) is from a study of CD8+CD57+ T cells in acquired aplastic anemia. At the level of the study: An average of roughly 3 ug of DNA was obtained from sorted CD4+ and CD8+ cells. General study points: Levels of CD8+ Simpson's diversity were not significantly distinct in patients versus controls. Patients and controls were found to share twenty-nine CD8+ CDR3 sequences.

In the case of this clonotype: Its antigen is unidentified.

Patients chosen for sequencing had shown CD8+CD57+ cell expansion by flow cytometry. Each patient had severe acquired aplastic anemia. In germline, CDR1 is SEHNR, CDR2 FQNEAQ (reference sequence). J lost 9 bases, V lost 6 bases, and 14 bases had no gene match. CDR3 length: 15 residues. Genomic DNA, serving as template, underwent TCR beta VDJ and CDR3 profiling. Via MiXCR, TCRdb re-called the reads, giving one row per CDR3 protein. Of approximately 260,000 distinct CDR3 sequences in the sample, approximately 86% were seen once. The sample comprised sorted CD4+, CD8+, or CD8+CD57+ T cells (not recorded which) from PBMCs. The chain is built from TRBV7-9 and TRBJ2-5, with TRBD2 matching 9 bases. This TCR was sampled from a human donor with aplastic anemia. The CDR3 is CASSSSGTWGGAQYF. The CDR3 nucleotides are TGTGCCAGCAGTTCTAGCGGGACTTGGGGGGGGGCCCAGTACTTC.